A selection of T cell receptor beta chains follows, all from one sample in a study of blood T cells in healthy people across ages. Each CDR3 protein is one row after TCRdb ran MiXCR on the 5' RACE reads. This sample has 710,000 or so distinct CDR3 sequences, with over 20% found just once. The specimen was blood. The receptors were gathered from a man in his sixties or seventies in good health. CDR3s include the opening cysteine and the closing phenylalanine or tryptophan. A D gene is named only where the DNA matches it firmly. Clone size is shown for a subset of rows, as once, few, many or a class of expanded clone.

few,TRBV5-5,NA,TRBJ1-3,TGTGCCAGCAGCTTCTCCCCGGAGGGAAACACCATATATTTT,CASSFSPEGNTIYF
NA,TRBV18,NA,TRBJ2-7,TGTGCCAGCTCACCACTGGGGGCCACCTACGAGCAGTACTTC,CASSPLGATYEQYF
NA,TRBV20-1,NA,TRBJ1-1,TGCAGTGCTAGAGAGGTCGGTCGAGGGTCCACTGAAGCTTTCTTT,CSAREVGRGSTEAFF
NA,TRBV3-1,TRBD2,TRBJ2-2,TGTGCCAGCAGCCAAAGTAGCGGGAGCGGGACCGGGGAGCTGTTTTTT,CASSQSSGSGTGELFF
many,TRBV29-1,NA,TRBJ1-2,TGCAGCGTTGACCAGGGGTGGATTGGCTACACCTTC,CSVDQGWIGYTF
NA,TRBV24-1,TRBD2,TRBJ2-5,TGTGCCACCAGTGACTCTCCGGGACTAGCGGGAGAAGAGACCCAGTACTTC,CATSDSPGLAGEETQYF
NA,TRBV24-1,NA,TRBJ1-2,TGTGCCACCAGTGACCAGGACAGACCTTTAGGCTACACCTTC,CATSDQDRPLGYTF
NA,TRBV6-2/TRBV6-3,NA,TRBJ1-1,TGTACCAGCAGTAATAACAGGGACTTGAACACTGAAGCTTTCTTT,CTSSNNRDLNTEAFF
few,TRBV5-1,NA,TRBJ2-3,TGCGCCAGCACCTGGGGGGTATTCACAGATACGCAGTATTTT,CASTWGVFTDTQYF
NA,TRBV6-5,NA,TRBJ1-1,TGTGCCAGCAGTTACGGCGGCGAAGCTTTCTTT,CASSYGGEAFF
NA,TRBV20-1,NA,TRBJ2-1,TGCAGTGCTAGGAAGGGCGGGGGCGGGGGCAGTTACAATGAGCAGTTCTTC,CSARKGGGGGSYNEQFF
NA,TRBV5-1,TRBD2,TRBJ2-1,TGCGCCAGCAGCTTGGCTAGCGGTATGCTATATGAGCAGTTCTTC,CASSLASGMLYEQFF
few,TRBV20-1,NA,TRBJ2-3,TGCAGTGCTACAGGGGTCGGAGTGAATACGCAGTATTTT,CSATGVGVNTQYF
NA,TRBV6-1,NA,TRBJ2-5,TGTGCCAGCAAGAGACAGGGAGGGGCAGAGACCCAGTACTTC,CASKRQGGAETQYF
NA,TRBV29-1,NA,TRBJ2-5,TGCAGCGTTTTGTCCAGTGGAGAGACCCAGTACTTC,CSVLSSGETQYF
few,TRBV25-1,TRBD1,TRBJ1-2,TGTGCCAGCAGTGAATACGGGACAGTTGCCTATGGCTACACCTTC,CASSEYGTVAYGYTF
NA,TRBV7-2,TRBD2,TRBJ2-3,TGTGCCAGCAGCTCATCTAGCGGGAGGGCTAGCACAGATACGCAGTATTTT,CASSSSSGRASTDTQYF
NA,TRBV25-1,NA,TRBJ1-4,TGTGCCAGCAGTGATACCCGGCAGAGGCAAAAACTGTTTTTT,CASSDTRQRQKLFF
NA,TRBV5-1,TRBD1,TRBJ1-1,TGCGCCAGCAGCTACGGACAGGGACGAATGAACACTGAAGCTTTCTTT,CASSYGQGRMNTEAFF
NA,TRBV7-2,TRBD1,TRBJ1-2,TGTGCCAGCAGCTTAGCGGGGACAGGGTTTGCTGGCTACACCTTC,CASSLAGTGFAGYTF
few,TRBV2,TRBD1,TRBJ2-3,TGTGCCAGCAGTGAAGGACAGGGGCGCGGTACAGATACGCAGTATTTT,CASSEGQGRGTDTQYF
NA,TRBV3-1,NA,TRBJ1-3,TGTGCCAGCAGCCCATACCGGGGCCACTCTGGAAACACCATATATTTT,CASSPYRGHSGNTIYF
NA,TRBV28,TRBD1,TRBJ1-1,TGTGCCAGCAGTCATCGGACAGGGAGACCCACTGAAGCTTTCTTT,CASSHRTGRPTEAFF
few,TRBV6-6,TRBD2,TRBJ2-2,TGTGCCAGCCCAAGCGGGGAAGGGACCGGGGAGCTGTTTTTT,CASPSGEGTGELFF
few,TRBV7-8,TRBD1,TRBJ1-1,TGTGCCAGCAGCTTTATCTCCGTCGGGACAGCGAACACTGAAGCTTTCTTT,CASSFISVGTANTEAFF
NA,TRBV19,TRBD1,TRBJ2-7,TGTGCCAGTAGTTTAGGGACAGAACCCTACGAGCAGTACTTC,CASSLGTEPYEQYF
once,TRBV7-8,NA,TRBJ1-6,TGTGCCAGCAGCTGGGGGCCGGACAGTAATAATTCACCCCTCCACTTT,CASSWGPDSNNSPLHF
NA,TRBV12-3/TRBV12-4,NA,TRBJ1-2,TGTGCCAGCAGCCTGACACAGTTCTATGGCTACACCTTC,CASSLTQFYGYTF
NA,TRBV7-8,NA,TRBJ2-3,TGTGCCAGCAGCCCCCGACAGGCTAGAAGCACAGATACGCAGTATTTT,CASSPRQARSTDTQYF
NA,TRBV20-1,TRBD2,TRBJ2-3,TGCAGTGCTAGATTGACTAGCGGGTCTGCAGATACGCAGTATTTT,CSARLTSGSADTQYF
NA,TRBV5-1,TRBD2,TRBJ2-1,TGCGCCAGCAGTTGGACTAGCGGGGGGTCATCGTCCTACAATGAGCAGTTCTTC,CASSWTSGGSSSYNEQFF
few,TRBV6-2/TRBV6-3,NA,TRBJ2-5,TGTGCCAGCAGTTACTTAGGCCCTTCGGAAACCCAGTACTTC,CASSYLGPSETQYF
NA,TRBV4-1,NA,TRBJ2-3,TGCGCCAGCAGCCAAGATGATCGATCGCTAGATACGCAGTATTTT,CASSQDDRSLDTQYF
few,TRBV6-2/TRBV6-3,NA,TRBJ2-7,TGTGCCAGCAGCAACCAGAGACCCTACGAGCAGTACTTC,CASSNQRPYEQYF
few,TRBV7-2,NA,TRBJ2-1,TGTGCCAGCAGTTTTGGGGGCCGGAGCGAGCAGTTCTTC,CASSFGGRSEQFF
few,TRBV20-1,TRBD2,TRBJ2-1,TGCAGTGCATCGGGAGGGCAGTACAATGAGCAGTTCTTC,CSASGGQYNEQFF
few,TRBV28,TRBD2,TRBJ2-7,TGTGCCAGCAGTTTAGCGGGGGGGGCCGTGGACGAGCAGTACTTC,CASSLAGGAVDEQYF
NA,TRBV9,NA,TRBJ2-3,TGTGCCAGCACAGCCAGGGGAAGAGGTACGCAGTATTTT,CASTARGRGTQYF
few,TRBV4-2,TRBD1,TRBJ1-2,TGTGCCAGCAGCCAAGAACAGGGGGCGCCGGATGGCTACACCTTC,CASSQEQGAPDGYTF
NA,TRBV9,NA,TRBJ1-5,TGTGCCAGCAGCGTAGATAGCGGGCAGCCCCCGCATTTT,CASSVDSGQPPHF
NA,TRBV28,NA,TRBJ2-2,TGTGCCAGCAGTTTATGGCGGGCCAACACCGGGGAGCTGTTTTTT,CASSLWRANTGELFF
few,TRBV9,NA,TRBJ2-5,TGTGCCAGCAGCGGACAGGATCAGGTGTTCTTC,CASSGQDQVFF
NA,TRBV5-1,NA,TRBJ1-1,TGCGCCAGCAGCTTGGATGGAAGGACTGAAGCTTTCTTT,CASSLDGRTEAFF
few,TRBV10-3,NA,TRBJ2-5,TGTGCCATCAGTGGGACGAAACCCGGCCAAGAGACCCAGTACTTC,CAISGTKPGQETQYF
few,TRBV9,NA,TRBJ2-7,TGTGCCAGCAGCGTTGGAGGGGCCGGGACAGCTCTCTACGAGCAGTACTTC,CASSVGGAGTALYEQYF
many,TRBV4-1,NA,TRBJ2-1,TGCGCCAGCAGCCAAGAAGCCGCCAGACAACACAATGAGCAGTTCTTC,CASSQEAARQHNEQFF